The T cell receptor (beta chain) described here comes from a study of blood T cell repertoires in COVID-19. Germline V CDR1 and CDR2: SEHNR, FQNEAQ (reference sequence). V was clipped by 4 bases and J by 0 bases, with 15 bases between them. This CDR3 contains 17 residues. Method: immunoSEQ multiplex PCR; TCRdb's copy keeps in-frame clones and lacks some. The sample yields fewer than 400,000 clones, 85% to 90% seen once. Sequencing used peripheral blood. The receptor's source is a woman aged 25-40 years with COVID-19, enrolled during active disease. J is TRBJ1-4 and V is TRBV7-9, with D maybe TRBD1 (6 bases). The CDR3 DNA reads TGTGCCAGCAGCTCGACAGGCTCATTAGCAACTAATGAAAAACTGTTTTTT. This encodes CASSSTGSLATNEKLFF.